The following is a T cell receptor beta chain sequence with its context. This specimen belongs to a study of regulatory T cells in long-lasting Graves disease. Time point reported: persistent/refractory GD, antithyroid drugs over 5 years with positive TRAb. Researchers made the TCR library from RNA that was extracted from PBMCs. Deletions cut 0 bases from V and 4 bases from J, with 9 bases between. The germline gives CDR1 SGHAT, CDR2 FQNNGV. The CDR3 contains 15 residues. Both iRepertoire HTBI primers and Arm-PCR of CDR3 regions were used to build the TCR beta libraries. In TCRdb, the multiplex PCR reads were re-called with MiXCR into one record per CDR3 protein. The repertoire holds under 500,000 distinct CDR3 sequences, roughly 20% seen once, with under 9% in the top ten.

The specimen was peripheral blood mononuclear cells (PBMCs), collected when the disease was refractory, from a patient treated with antithyroid drugs. The chain joins TRBV11-2 to TRBJ2-2, with D perhaps matching TRBD2 (7 bases). The TCR originated in a female donor with Graves disease. The CDR3 loop is CASSLDGGLTGELFF. DNA for the CDR3: TGTGCCAGCAGCTTAGACGGGGGGCTCACCGGGGAGCTGTTTTTT.